Each of the 15 T cell receptor beta chains below was sequenced from the same sample in a study of blood T cell repertoires in COVID-19. Sequencing used immunoSEQ multiplex PCR; TCRdb keeps in-frame clones, though not all of them. The data contain 300,000 to 500,000 clones, 88% of them singletons. Sample: PBMCs or T cells enriched from blood (not recorded which). These TCRs come from a woman aged 40 to 50 with acute COVID-19.

This chain connects TRBV5-1 to TRBJ2-1, with a weak D call TRBD1 (6 bases). Germline-derived CDR1 and CDR2 are SGHRS and YFSETQ. The CDR3 covers 14 residues. V was trimmed by 0 bases and J by 8 bases, leaving 12 bases between them. CDR3 in amino acids: CASSLDPYRDEQFF. In DNA form, the CDR3 reads TGCGCCAGCAGCTTGGACCCTTACAGGGATGAGCAGTTCTTC.

The CDR3 coding sequence is TGTGCCAGCAGCCCCACCTCGGGAGGGGGCGAGGGCTACACCTTC. It yields the protein CASSPTSGGGEGYTF. The V gene is TRBV11-2, the J gene TRBJ1-2; 7 nucleotides align to TRBD1. This CDR3 comprises 15 residues. Germline CDR1 and CDR2: SGHAT and FQNNGV. J gave up 8 bases and V 5 bases, and 14 bases lay outside the gene matches.

This chain uses TRBV5-1 with TRBJ2-7, with 8 bases matching TRBD1. Germline V gives CDR1 SGHRS, CDR2 YFSETQ. The V gene end was trimmed by 4 bases and the J gene end by 6 bases; junction bases not matched to a gene: 6. The CDR3 consists of 13 residues. This CDR3 reads CASSADRDSEQYF. CDR3 in DNA: TGCGCCAGCAGCGCGGACAGGGATAGCGAGCAGTACTTC.

This chain connects TRBV18 to TRBJ1-3, with D tentatively TRBD1 (6 bases). The CDR3 totals 16 residues. Trimming cost V 1 base and J 0 bases, with 10 bases left between them. CDR1 and CDR2 (germline): KGHSH, LQKENI. The CDR3 spells CASSPLQGSSGNTIYF. In DNA form, the CDR3 reads TGTGCCAGCTCACCACTCCAGGGGAGCTCTGGAAACACCATATATTTT.

V usage is TRBV4-2 and J usage is TRBJ1-3; no clear D gene. With 3 bases removed from V and 2 bases from J, the gap between germline ends came to 14 bases. Germline CDR1 and CDR2: LGHNA and YNFKEQ. The CDR3 totals 16 residues. The CDR3 sequence: CASSHAPPGAGNTIYF. The CDR3, as DNA: TGTGCCAGCAGCCATGCCCCACCCGGAGCTGGAAACACCATATATTTT.

A single count supports this clone. This chain connects TRBV9 to TRBJ1-2, with 7 bases aligning to TRBD1. The ends lost 0 bases at V and 0 bases at J; junction bases unmatched: 2. Germline CDR1 is SGDLS and CDR2 is YYNGEE. The CDR3 consists of 15 residues. CDR3 sequence reads: CASSVGDSANYGYTF. CDR3 nucleotide sequence: TGTGCCAGCAGCGTAGGGGACAGCGCTAACTATGGCTACACCTTC.

J is TRBJ1-5 and V is TRBV6-5, with a weak D call TRBD1 (5 bases). Trimming removed 6 bases at V and 6 bases at J, with 15 bases between. The CDR3 is made up of 14 amino acids. Germline V gives CDR1 MNHEY, CDR2 SVGAGI. This CDR3 reads CASRTLTDSQPQHF. The CDR3 DNA follows: TGTGCCAGCAGAACACTTACCGACAGTCAGCCCCAGCATTTT.

This clone has just one count. The rearrangement joins TRBV5-1 to TRBJ1-5, with 8 bases fitting TRBD1. The germline gives CDR1 SGHRS, CDR2 YFSETQ. The V and J ends lost 0 bases and 6 bases, in that order; junction bases with no gene match: 5. The CDR3 spans 15 residues. The CDR3 region is CASSLAPGGFQPQHF. CDR3 bases: TGCGCCAGCAGCTTGGCCCCAGGGGGCTTTCAGCCCCAGCATTTT. The full variable domain, in which reference TRBV5-1 and TRBJ1-5 provide the parts outside the CDR3, is KAGVTQTPRYLIKTRGQQVTLSCSPISGHRSVSWYQQTPGQGLQFLFEYFSETQRNKGNFPGRFSGRQFSNSRSEMNVSTLELGDSALYLCASSLAPGGFQPQHFGDGTRLSIL.

The V and J genes are TRBV19 and TRBJ2-1; tentatively, D is TRBD1 (6 bases). Trimming removed 5 bases from V and 10 bases from J, with 12 bases in between. CDR3 length equals 12 residues. Germline V gene sequence: CDR1 LNHDA, CDR2 SQIVND (reference sequence). CDR3 coding DNA: TGTGCCAGTAGTTCTATTACAGGGGAGCAGTTCTTC. Translating gives CASSSITGEQFF.

This rearrangement joins TRBV29-1 to TRBJ2-7, with TRBD1 identical over 9 bases. The trim removed 7 bases at V and 1 base at J, leaving 5 bases unmatched. Per germline, CDR1 SQVTM and CDR2 ANQGSEA. This CDR3 has 13 amino acids. In DNA form, the CDR3 reads TGCAGCGCATCCGGGACAGGGTCCTACGAGCAGTACTTC. Protein: CSASGTGSYEQYF.

V gene TRBV4-1 combines with J gene TRBJ1-2; TRBD1 aligns across 7 bases. The germline V gene has CDR1 MGHRA and CDR2 YSYEKL. The trim removed 3 bases at V and 6 bases at J, leaving 13 bases unmatched. The CDR3 has 16 amino acids. DNA for the CDR3: TGCGCCAGCAGCCAGGGTCTACAGGGGACGGCGAATGGCTACACCTTC. Its translation: CASSQGLQGTANGYTF.

The chain is built from TRBV5-4 and TRBJ2-1; D perhaps matches TRBD2 (5 bases). Trimming cost V 3 bases and J 8 bases, with 15 bases left between them. Germline V gene lookup returns CDR1 SGHNT and CDR2 YYREEE (reference sequence). This CDR3 contains 14 residues. The DNA for the CDR3 is TGTGCCAGCAGCTCCGCATTTGTCGGGGATGAGCAGTTCTTC. This sequence encodes CASSSAFVGDEQFF. Using reference TRBV5-4 and TRBJ2-1 for the parts outside the CDR3, the full variable domain is ETGVTQSPTHLIKTRGQQVTLRCSSQSGHNTVSWYQQALGQGPQFIFQYYREEENGRGNFPPRFSGLQFPNYSSELNVNALELDDSALYLCASSSAFVGDEQFFGPGTRLTVL.

The V gene is TRBV5-6, the J gene TRBJ2-7; perhaps TRBD2 as D (7 bases). CDR3 length equals 15 residues. Germline CDR1 is SGHDT and CDR2 is YYEEEE. Trimming pared 3 bases from V and 2 bases from J, leaving 15 bases between. Written as DNA, the CDR3 is TGTGCCAGCAGCTCACACAGGGAGGGGGCCTACGAGCAGTACTTC. Its translation is CASSSHREGAYEQYF.

The chain recombines TRBV3-1 (or the pseudogene TRBV3-2) with TRBJ2-7; the D gene is possibly TRBD1 (5 bases). The germline V gene has CDR1 LGHDT and CDR2 YNNKEL (reference sequence). The CDR3 covers 14 residues. V gave up 3 bases and J gave up 2 bases, with 11 bases separating them. CDR3 sequence: CASSHDRNPYEQYF. The CDR3 DNA sequence: TGTGCCAGCAGCCATGACAGAAACCCCTACGAGCAGTACTTC.

The chain employs TRBV19 and TRBJ2-7; TRBD2 might be the D (6 bases). V gave up 8 bases and J gave up 3 bases, with 17 bases separating them. This CDR3 comprises 14 residues. The germline CDR1 and CDR2 sequences are LNHDA and SQIVND (reference sequence). For the CDR3, the DNA is TGTGCCAGTTCAGAAGGAGGGAATTACTACGAGCAGTACTTC. It specifies CASSEGGNYYEQYF.